The 5 T cell receptor beta chains below were found in one sample sequenced in a study of identifying expanded T cells in peripheral blood. Generated by immunoSEQ multiplex PCR, the TCRdb table keeps only in-frame clones and is missing some. The sample holds roughly 100,000 clones; 70% to 90% are singletons and the top ten take 12% to 15%. Sequenced sample: blood. The receptors come from a person aged 18-70 years in good health.

The chain joins TRBV30 to TRBJ2-3, with TRBD2 matching over 9 bases. V was pared by 0 bases and J by 6 bases, with 13 bases of the junction left unmatched. This CDR3 is built from 17 residues. CDR1 GTSNPN and CDR2 SVGIG come from the germline V gene (reference sequence). The CDR3 DNA reads TGTGCCTGGAGTGTAAGGCGGGGGGGCTTTCGGTCCGATACGCAGTATTTT. Amino acid sequence: CAWSVRRGGFRSDTQYF.

The J gene is TRBJ2-7, the V gene TRBV6-1, with 9 nucleotides matching TRBD1. Looked up from germline, CDR1 is MNHNS and CDR2 is SASEGT. The CDR3 contains 13 residues. J gave up 3 bases and V 7 bases, and 4 bases lay outside the gene matches. The CDR3 spells CASTYRGLYEQYF. CDR3 nucleotide sequence: TGTGCCAGCACCTACAGGGGGCTCTACGAGCAGTACTTC.

For the CDR3, the DNA is TGTGCCAGCAGTTCAGGGGCCAAAAACATTCAGTACTTC. Its translation is CASSSGAKNIQYF. V gene TRBV2 combines with J gene TRBJ2-4, with D possibly being TRBD1 (5 bases). This CDR3 spans 13 amino acids. The germline V gene encodes CDR1 SNHLY and CDR2 FYNNEI. The V end was cut by 5 bases, the J end by 1 base, with 6 bases between.

This clone was observed a single time. The chain couples TRBV27 to TRBJ1-1; a weak D match, TRBD1 (5 bases). Trimming pared 6 bases from V and 3 bases from J, leaving 17 bases between. The V gene's germline CDR1 is MNHEY and CDR2 SMNVEV (reference sequence). The CDR3 spans 15 residues. The DNA for the CDR3 is TGTGCCAGCAGGAAGGGACTGGGGGAGTACACTGAAGCTTTCTTT. It specifies CASRKGLGEYTEAFF.

The CDR3 nucleotides read TGTGCCAGCAGTACCTACAGAATGATAAACTATGGCTACACCTTC. Translated, it gives CASSTYRMINYGYTF. The chain employs TRBV28 and TRBJ1-2; D uncertain. The CDR3 is 15 amino acids. V shed 5 bases and J shed 2 bases, with 15 bases lying between them. Germline V CDR1 and CDR2: MDHEN, SYDVKM.